This T cell receptor (beta chain) was captured by sequencing in a study of blood T cells in healthy people across ages. Germline CDR1 is SQVTM and CDR2 is ANQGSEA. The junction had 7 bases not matched to a gene; V was cut back by 3 bases and J by 7 bases. This CDR3 has 14 residues. Then a second PCR, running about 6 to 11 cycles, was carried out with a sample-barcoded 5' primer and a J-beta primer mix. Via MiXCR, TCRdb re-called the 5' RACE reads, giving one row per CDR3 protein. The sample gives over a million distinct CDR3 sequences, under 55% of which show up once; about 4.1% is in the top ten. Peripheral blood samples of 9 to 10 milliliters were drawn from each donor. In each sample, at least 7 million PBMCs were isolated.

Sequences were obtained from blood. The chain couples TRBV29-1 to TRBJ1-2; 11 bases agree with TRBD1. This sequence originates from a woman in her late teens or twenties in good health. The CDR3 region has the DNA TGCAGCGTTGACCCCGGACAGGGGGCGAGTGGCTACACCTTC. Translated: CSVDPGQGASGYTF.